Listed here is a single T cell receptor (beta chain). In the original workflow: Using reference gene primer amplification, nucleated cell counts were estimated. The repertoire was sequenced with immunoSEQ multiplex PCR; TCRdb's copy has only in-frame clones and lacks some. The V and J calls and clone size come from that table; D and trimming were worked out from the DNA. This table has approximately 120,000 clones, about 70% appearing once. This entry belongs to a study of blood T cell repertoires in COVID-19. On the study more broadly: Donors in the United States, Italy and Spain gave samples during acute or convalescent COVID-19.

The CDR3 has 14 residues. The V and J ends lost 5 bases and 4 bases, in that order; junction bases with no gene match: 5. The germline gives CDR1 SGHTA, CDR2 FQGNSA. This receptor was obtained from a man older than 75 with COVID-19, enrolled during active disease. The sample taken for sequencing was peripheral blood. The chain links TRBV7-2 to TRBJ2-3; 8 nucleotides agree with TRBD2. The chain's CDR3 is CASSHGTSSDTQYF. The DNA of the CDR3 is TGTGCCAGCAGCCACGGGACTAGTTCAGATACGCAGTATTTT.